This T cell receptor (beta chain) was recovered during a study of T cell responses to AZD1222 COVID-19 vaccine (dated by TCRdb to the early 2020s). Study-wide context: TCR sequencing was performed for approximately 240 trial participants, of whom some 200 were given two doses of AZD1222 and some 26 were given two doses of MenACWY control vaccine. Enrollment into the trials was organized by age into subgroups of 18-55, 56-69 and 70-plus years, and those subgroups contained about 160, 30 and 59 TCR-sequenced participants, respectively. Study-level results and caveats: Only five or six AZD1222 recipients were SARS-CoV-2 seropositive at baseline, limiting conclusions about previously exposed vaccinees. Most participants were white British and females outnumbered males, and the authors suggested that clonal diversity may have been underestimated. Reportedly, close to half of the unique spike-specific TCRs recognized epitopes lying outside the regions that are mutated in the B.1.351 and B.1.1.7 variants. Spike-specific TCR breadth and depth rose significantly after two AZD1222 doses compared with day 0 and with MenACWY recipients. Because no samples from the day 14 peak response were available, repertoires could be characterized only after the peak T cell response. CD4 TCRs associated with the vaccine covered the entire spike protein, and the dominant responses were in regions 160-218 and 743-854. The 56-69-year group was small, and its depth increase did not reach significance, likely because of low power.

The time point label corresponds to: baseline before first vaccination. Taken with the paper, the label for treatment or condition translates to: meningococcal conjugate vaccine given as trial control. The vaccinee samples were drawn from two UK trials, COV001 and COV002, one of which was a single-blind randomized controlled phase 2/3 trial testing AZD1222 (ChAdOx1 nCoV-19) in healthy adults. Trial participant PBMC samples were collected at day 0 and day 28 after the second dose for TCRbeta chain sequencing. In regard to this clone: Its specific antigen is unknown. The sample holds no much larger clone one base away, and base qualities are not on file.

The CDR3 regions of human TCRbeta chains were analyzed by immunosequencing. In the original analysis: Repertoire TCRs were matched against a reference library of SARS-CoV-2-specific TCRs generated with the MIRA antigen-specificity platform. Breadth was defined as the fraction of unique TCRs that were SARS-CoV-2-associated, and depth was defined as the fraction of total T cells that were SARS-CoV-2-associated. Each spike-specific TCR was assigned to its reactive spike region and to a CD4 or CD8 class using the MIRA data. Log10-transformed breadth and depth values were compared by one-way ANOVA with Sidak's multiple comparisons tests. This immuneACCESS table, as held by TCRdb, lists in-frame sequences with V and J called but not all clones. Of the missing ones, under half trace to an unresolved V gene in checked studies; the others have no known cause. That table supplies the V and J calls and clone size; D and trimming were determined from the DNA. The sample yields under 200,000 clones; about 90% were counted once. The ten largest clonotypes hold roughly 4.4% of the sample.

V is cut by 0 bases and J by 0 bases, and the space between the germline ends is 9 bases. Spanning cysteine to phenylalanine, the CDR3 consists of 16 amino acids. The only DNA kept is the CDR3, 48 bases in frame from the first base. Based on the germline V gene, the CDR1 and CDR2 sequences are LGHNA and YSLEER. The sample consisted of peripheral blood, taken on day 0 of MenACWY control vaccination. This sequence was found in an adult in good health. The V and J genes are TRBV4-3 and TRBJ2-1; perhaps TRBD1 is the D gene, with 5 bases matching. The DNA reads TGCGCCAGCAGCCAAGATATGCAGGGCTCCTACAATGAGCAGTTCTTC. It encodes CASSQDMQGSYNEQFF.